The source of this T cell receptor (beta chain) is a study of vaccination effects on CD4 cells after COVID-19. The CDR3 is 13 residues long. Assay used: immunoSEQ multiplex PCR; TCRdb lists only in-frame clones, some missing. The table records under 40,000 clones, approximately 84% of them present only once. Peptide-pool stimulation followed by sequencing identified expanded antigen-specific CD4+ clonotypes in the ViraFEST assay. Cells that had been cultured for about 10 days were the source of isolated CD4+ T cells. All study participants received two doses of BNT162b2 or mRNA-1273 vaccine. As to this clone: The antigen remains unidentified.

The source is a human donor who received a COVID-19 vaccine. Some clones in this sample may be carry-over from other donors' samples. The gene calls are TRBV21-1 and TRBJ2-5; the table's D call of TRBD2 was not tested on the DNA. TRBV21-1 is marked as a pseudogene. This sample comprised CD4+ T cells from PBMCs cultured with HCoV-NL63 spike peptides, obtained after COVID-19 vaccination. This chain's CDR3 is CASSKTRGETQYF. The CDR3 DNA is TGTGCCAGCAGCAAAACCCGGGGAGAGACCCAGTACTTC.